This is a list of T cell receptor beta chains from one sample in a study of blood T cell repertoires in COVID-19. Repertoires were generated with immunoSEQ multiplex PCR, while TCRdb's copy carries only in-frame clones and drops some. The sample includes under 150,000 clones, about 81% of them seen just once. Sequencing was carried out using PBMCs or T cells enriched from blood (not recorded which). These receptors all stem from a middle-aged man with acute COVID-19. Both conserved end residues are part of each CDR3. D genes are given only for firm matches. The size entry is marked missing in some rows and otherwise reads once, few, many or a size class.

d_gene	v_gene	j_gene	abundance	CDR3aa	CDR3nt
-	TRBV6-5	TRBJ1-2	-	CASSSTRQPPRGYTF	TGTGCCAGCAGTTCCACCCGACAGCCACCCAGGGGCTACACCTTC
-	TRBV5-1	TRBJ1-4	few	CASSDQGEKLFF	TGCGCCAGCAGCGATCAGGGCGAAAAACTGTTTTTT
-	TRBV5-6	TRBJ2-7	-	CASSLAQGTSYEQYF	TGTGCCAGCAGCTTGGCCCAGGGTACCTCCTACGAGCAGTACTTC
-	TRBV6-5	TRBJ1-1	-	CASSYWGGTEAFF	TGTGCCAGCAGTTATTGGGGGGGAACTGAAGCTTTCTTT
TRBD2	TRBV16	TRBJ2-3	-	CASSPRTSGRATDTQYF	TGTGCCAGCAGCCCCCGGACTAGCGGGAGAGCAACAGATACGCAGTATTTT
-	TRBV6-2/TRBV6-3	TRBJ1-5	-	CASSFLLRGGNQPQHF	TGTGCCAGCAGTTTCCTCCTAAGGGGTGGCAATCAGCCCCAGCATTTT
-	TRBV19	TRBJ2-1	-	CASRLDSASPKQFF	TGTGCCAGTAGGCTGGACAGCGCCTCACCTAAGCAGTTCTTC
TRBD1	TRBV5-4	TRBJ1-3	-	CASSPRDRAGNTIYF	TGTGCCAGCAGCCCCCGTGACAGGGCAGGAAACACCATATATTTT
-	TRBV10-2	TRBJ2-5	-	CASSESTQGSQYF	TGCGCCAGCAGTGAGTCGACCCAGGGCTCCCAGTACTTC
-	TRBV7-3	TRBJ2-5	-	CASSLTESGTQYF	TGTGCCAGCAGCTTAACTGAGTCGGGGACCCAGTACTTC
-	TRBV3-1/TRBV3-2	TRBJ2-5	-	CASSPSLGEETQYF	TGTGCCAGCAGCCCCTCCCTCGGGGAAGAGACCCAGTACTTC
-	TRBV19	TRBJ1-2	-	CASSIDQAGLDGDYGYTF	TGTGCCAGTAGTATAGATCAGGCGGGCCTAGACGGAGACTATGGCTACACCTTC
-	TRBV5-1	TRBJ1-1	few	CASSLRTDAKAFF	TGCGCCAGCAGCTTGAGGACAGACGCAAAAGCTTTCTTT
-	TRBV6-5	TRBJ1-1	-	CASSYASTGGTEAFF	TGTGCCAGCAGTTACGCCAGCACCGGGGGTACTGAAGCTTTCTTT
-	TRBV28	TRBJ2-3	-	CASSLSTVSTDTQYF	TGTGCCAGCAGTTTATCGACAGTCTCCACAGATACGCAGTATTTT
TRBD1	TRBV7-9	TRBJ1-6	-	CASSSQGGADSPLHF	TGTGCCAGCAGCTCCCAAGGGGGCGCGGATTCACCCCTCCACTTT
TRBD1	TRBV29-1	TRBJ1-2	-	CSDSLDRGGGYTF	TGCAGCGACTCGCTGGACAGGGGGGGTGGCTACACCTTC
TRBD2	TRBV10-1	TRBJ2-3	-	CASSEIAGKTDTQYF	TGCGCCAGCAGTGAGATAGCGGGGAAGACAGATACGCAGTATTTT
TRBD2	TRBV5-1	TRBJ2-2	-	CASSSRGGRNTGELFF	TGCGCCAGCAGCTCGCGGGGGGGCAGGAACACCGGGGAGCTGTTTTTT
TRBD1	TRBV30	TRBJ1-2	-	CAWSVPGQNHYGYTF	TGTGCCTGGAGTGTACCGGGACAGAATCACTATGGCTACACCTTC
-	TRBV6-5	TRBJ1-5	-	CASSSTGWGNQPQHF	TGTGCCAGCAGTTCTACAGGGTGGGGGAATCAGCCCCAGCATTTT
TRBD1	TRBV5-1	TRBJ2-5	-	CASSLVGGQGQETQYF	TGCGCCAGCAGCTTGGTTGGAGGACAGGGGCAAGAGACCCAGTACTTC
TRBD1	TRBV7-3	TRBJ1-6	-	CASSVGTGGNSPLHF	TGTGCCAGCAGCGTCGGGACAGGGGGCAATTCACCCCTCCACTTT
TRBD2	TRBV7-9	TRBJ2-1	-	CASSLQLAGDHEQFF	TGTGCCAGCAGCTTACAACTAGCGGGAGACCATGAGCAGTTCTTC
-	TRBV2	TRBJ1-1	-	CASSEQYTEAFF	TGTGCCAGCAGTGAACAGTACACTGAAGCTTTCTTT
TRBD1	TRBV28	TRBJ1-1	-	CASSWRGPMNTEAFF	TGTGCCAGCTCGTGGAGGGGGCCGATGAACACTGAAGCTTTCTTT
-	TRBV3-1/TRBV3-2	TRBJ2-2	-	CASSQRPGELFF	TGTGCCAGCAGCCAGCGCCCCGGGGAGCTGTTTTTT
-	TRBV18	TRBJ1-2	-	CASSPPGLEGYGYTF	TGTGCCAGCTCACCACCGGGACTTGAGGGCTATGGCTACACCTTC
-	TRBV18	TRBJ1-1	-	CASSPRLLEDTEAFF	TGTGCCAGCTCACCCAGGCTACTGGAGGACACTGAAGCTTTCTTT
-	TRBV7-9	TRBJ2-1	-	CASSLVRGPGEQFF	TGTGCCAGCAGCTTAGTCAGGGGTCCGGGTGAGCAGTTCTTC
-	TRBV7-8	TRBJ2-7	-	CASSFFERTSYEQYF	TGTGCCAGCAGCTTCTTCGAGCGAACTTCCTACGAGCAGTACTTC
-	TRBV24-1	TRBJ2-1	-	CATSEARTENNEQFF	TGTGCCACCAGTGAGGCCAGGACAGAAAACAATGAGCAGTTCTTC